The entry below describes one T cell receptor (beta chain). Reverse transcription of 0.5 to 1 ug RNA was performed with random hexamers. TCRdb re-derived calls from the immunoSEQ multiplex PCR reads in MiXCR, one entry per CDR3 protein. In the table there are about 290,000 distinct CDR3 sequences, 75% to 90% of which are singletons. The germline V and J ends were trimmed by 8 bases and 3 bases, with 15 bases remaining between them. The CDR3 loop spans 14 amino acids. In germline, CDR1 is MGHRA, CDR2 YSYEKL. The data derive from a study of CD8 T cells in Susac syndrome. CD8+ and CD4+ T cells from blood underwent TCR beta sequencing.

V usage is TRBV4-1 and J usage is TRBJ2-3; perhaps TRBD2 as D (6 bases). The sequence derives from a human donor with multiple sclerosis. Sequencing input: CD8+ T cells from PBMCs. The CDR3 DNA reads as TGCGCCAGCGCACTCACGCGGGGTACAGATACGCAGTATTTT. It yields the protein CASALTRGTDTQYF.